This is a list of T cell receptor beta chains from one sample in a study of blood T cell repertoires in COVID-19. TCRdb's copy holds only in-frame clones and misses some; the assay was immunoSEQ multiplex PCR. The sample lists a few hundred thousand clones; around 87% were seen once. The source material was PBMCs or T cells enriched from blood (not recorded which). These receptors were obtained from a man aged 25 to 45 who had recovered from COVID-19. Each CDR3 is given with its conserved first and last residue. A D gene is named only where the DNA matches it firmly. Clone size is shown for a subset of rows, as once, few, many or a class of expanded clone.

J: TRBJ2-1; size: once; V: TRBV6-5; D: TRBD1; CDR3: CASSYSTGLNEQFF; DNA: TGTGCCAGCAGTTACTCGACAGGGCTCAATGAGCAGTTCTTC
J: TRBJ2-1; size: .; V: TRBV20-1; D: TRBD2; CDR3: CSASSARESSYNEQFF; DNA: TGCAGTGCTAGTTCGGCGCGGGAGAGCTCCTACAATGAGCAGTTCTTC
J: TRBJ1-6; size: .; V: TRBV11-2; D: .; CDR3: CASSSGRGNSPLHF; DNA: TGTGCCAGCAGCTCGGGACGGGGGAATTCACCCCTCCACTTT
J: TRBJ1-2; size: .; V: TRBV7-8; D: .; CDR3: CASSRGQFDYGYTF; DNA: TGTGCCAGCAGCCGAGGACAGTTTGACTATGGCTACACCTTC
J: TRBJ1-3; size: .; V: TRBV5-1; D: .; CDR3: CASSSNQGFSGNTIYF; DNA: TGCGCCAGCAGCTCGAACCAGGGTTTCTCTGGAAACACCATATATTTT
J: TRBJ1-5; size: .; V: TRBV28; D: .; CDR3: CASSQPGRGPQHF; DNA: TGTGCCAGCAGTCAACCAGGCAGGGGGCCCCAGCATTTT
J: TRBJ2-2; size: .; V: TRBV6-5; D: .; CDR3: CASRDSGESGELFF; DNA: TGTGCCAGCAGGGACTCAGGGGAGTCCGGGGAGCTGTTTTTT
J: TRBJ2-2; size: .; V: TRBV9; D: TRBD2; CDR3: CASSAGGSNTGELFF; DNA: TGTGCCAGCAGCGCGGGGGGATCGAACACCGGGGAGCTGTTTTTT
J: TRBJ2-1; size: .; V: TRBV19; D: .; CDR3: CASSLGFSYNEQFF; DNA: TGTGCCAGTAGCCTAGGTTTCTCCTACAATGAGCAGTTCTTC
J: TRBJ1-1; size: .; V: TRBV21-1; D: .; CDR3: CASSRQVVSLEAFF; DNA: TGTGCCAGCAGCAGACAGGTCGTCTCCCTAGAAGCTTTCTTT
J: TRBJ2-5; size: .; V: TRBV14; D: TRBD2; CDR3: CASSRGLAGGMETQYF; DNA: TGTGCCAGCAGCCGAGGACTAGCGGGCGGTATGGAGACCCAGTACTTC
J: TRBJ1-6; size: .; V: TRBV19; D: .; CDR3: CASSMSGSSPLHF; DNA: TGTGCCAGTAGTATGTCGGGGAGTTCACCCCTCCACTTT
J: TRBJ2-7; size: .; V: TRBV2; D: TRBD1; CDR3: CASSEGGQGGEQYF; DNA: TGTGCCAGCAGTGAAGGCGGACAGGGTGGCGAGCAGTACTTC
J: TRBJ1-1; size: .; V: TRBV12-3/TRBV12-4; D: TRBD1; CDR3: CASSYRGHTEAFF; DNA: TGTGCCAGCAGTTACAGGGGGCACACTGAAGCTTTCTTT
J: TRBJ2-3; size: .; V: TRBV3-1/TRBV3-2; D: TRBD2; CDR3: CASSPDASGPQYF; DNA: TGTGCCAGCAGCCCGGACGCTAGCGGTCCGCAGTATTTT
J: TRBJ2-3; size: .; V: TRBV5-6; D: .; CDR3: CASSPLGRGLITDTQYF; DNA: TGTGCCAGCAGCCCTCTTGGGCGGGGGCTAATCACAGATACGCAGTATTTT